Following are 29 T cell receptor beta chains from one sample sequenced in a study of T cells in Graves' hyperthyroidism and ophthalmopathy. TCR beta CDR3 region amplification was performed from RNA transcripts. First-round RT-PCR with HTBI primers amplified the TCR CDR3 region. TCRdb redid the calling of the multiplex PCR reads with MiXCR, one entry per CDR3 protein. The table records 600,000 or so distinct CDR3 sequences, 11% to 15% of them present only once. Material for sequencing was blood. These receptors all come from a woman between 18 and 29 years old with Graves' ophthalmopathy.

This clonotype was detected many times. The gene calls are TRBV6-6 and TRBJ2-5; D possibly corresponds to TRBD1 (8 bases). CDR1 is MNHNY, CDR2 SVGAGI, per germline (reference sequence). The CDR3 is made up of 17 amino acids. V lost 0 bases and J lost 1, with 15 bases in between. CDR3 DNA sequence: TGTGCCAGCAGTTACTCCCAAGCGGGGACAGGCCAAGAGACCCAGTACTTC. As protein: CASSYSQAGTGQETQYF.

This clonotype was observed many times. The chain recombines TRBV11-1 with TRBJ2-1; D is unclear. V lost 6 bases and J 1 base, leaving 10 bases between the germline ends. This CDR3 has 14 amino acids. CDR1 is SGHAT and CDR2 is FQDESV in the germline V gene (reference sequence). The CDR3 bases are TGTGCCAGCAGATTTAGAGGTTCCTACAATGAGCAGTTCTTC. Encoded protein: CASRFRGSYNEQFF.

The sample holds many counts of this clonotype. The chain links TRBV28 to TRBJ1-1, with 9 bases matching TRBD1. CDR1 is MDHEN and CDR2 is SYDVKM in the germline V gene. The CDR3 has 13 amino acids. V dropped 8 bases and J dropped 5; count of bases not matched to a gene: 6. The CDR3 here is CASGRTGVTEAFF. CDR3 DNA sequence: TGTGCCAGCGGTAGGACAGGGGTAACTGAAGCTTTCTTT. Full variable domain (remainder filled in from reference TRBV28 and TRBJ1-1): DVKVTQSSRYLVKRTGEKVFLECVQDMDHENMFWYRQDPGLGLRLIYFSYDVKMKEKGDIPEGYSVSREKKERFSLILESASTNQTSMYLCASGRTGVTEAFFGQGTRLTVV.

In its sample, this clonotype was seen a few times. The DNA of the CDR3 is TGTGCCAGCAGGGTAATAACTGTAACTAATGAAAAACTGTTTTTT. This sequence encodes CASRVITVTNEKLFF. The chain employs TRBV6-1 and TRBJ1-4; D call uncertain. The CDR3 is made up of 15 amino acids. Deletions cut 6 bases from V and 1 base from J, with 12 bases between. Germline CDR1 MNHNS, CDR2 SASEGT.

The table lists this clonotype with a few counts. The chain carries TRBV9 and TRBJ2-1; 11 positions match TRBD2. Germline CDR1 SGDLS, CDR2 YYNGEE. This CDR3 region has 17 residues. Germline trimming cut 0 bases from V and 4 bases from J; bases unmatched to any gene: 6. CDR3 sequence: CASSVGSSGRSYNEQFF. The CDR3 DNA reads TGTGCCAGCAGCGTAGGGTCTAGCGGGAGGTCGTACAATGAGCAGTTCTTC.

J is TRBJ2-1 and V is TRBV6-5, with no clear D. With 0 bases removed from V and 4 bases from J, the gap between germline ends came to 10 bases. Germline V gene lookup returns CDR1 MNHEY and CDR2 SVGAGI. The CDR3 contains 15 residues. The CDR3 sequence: CASSYSLGQYNEQFF. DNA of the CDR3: TGTGCCAGCAGTTACTCCCTAGGGCAGTACAATGAGCAGTTCTTC.

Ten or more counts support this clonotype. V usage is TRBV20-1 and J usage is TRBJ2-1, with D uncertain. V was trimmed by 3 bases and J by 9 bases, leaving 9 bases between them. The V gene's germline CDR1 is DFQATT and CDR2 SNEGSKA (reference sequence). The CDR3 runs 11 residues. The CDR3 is CSASISAEQFF. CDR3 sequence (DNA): TGCAGTGCTAGCATTAGTGCTGAGCAGTTCTTC.

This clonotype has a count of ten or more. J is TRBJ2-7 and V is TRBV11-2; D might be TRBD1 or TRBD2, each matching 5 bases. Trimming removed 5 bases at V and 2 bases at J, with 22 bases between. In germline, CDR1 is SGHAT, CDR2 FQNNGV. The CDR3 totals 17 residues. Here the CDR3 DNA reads TGTGCCAGCAGCGCCCTATCGGGGCGGAAAGATACCTACGAGCAGTACTTC. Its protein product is CASSALSGRKDTYEQYF. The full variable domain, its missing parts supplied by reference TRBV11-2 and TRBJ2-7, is EAGVAQSPRYKIIEKRQSVAFWCNPISGHATLYWYQQILGQGPKLLIQFQNNGVVDDSQLPKDRFSAERLKGVDSTLKIQPAKLEDSAVYLCASSALSGRKDTYEQYFGPGTRLTVT.

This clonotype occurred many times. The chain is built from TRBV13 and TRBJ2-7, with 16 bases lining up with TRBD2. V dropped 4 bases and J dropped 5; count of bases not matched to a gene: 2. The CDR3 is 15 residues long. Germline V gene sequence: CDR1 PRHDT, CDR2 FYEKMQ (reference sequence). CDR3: CASSSGTSGRDEQYF. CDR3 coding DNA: TGTGCCAGCAGCTCCGGGACTAGCGGGAGGGACGAGCAGTACTTC.

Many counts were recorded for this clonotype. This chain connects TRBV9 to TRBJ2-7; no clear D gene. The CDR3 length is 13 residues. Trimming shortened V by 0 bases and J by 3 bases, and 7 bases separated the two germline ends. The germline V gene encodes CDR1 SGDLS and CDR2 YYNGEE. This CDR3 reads CASSVANSYEQYF. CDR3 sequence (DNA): TGTGCCAGCAGCGTAGCCAACAGCTACGAGCAGTACTTC.

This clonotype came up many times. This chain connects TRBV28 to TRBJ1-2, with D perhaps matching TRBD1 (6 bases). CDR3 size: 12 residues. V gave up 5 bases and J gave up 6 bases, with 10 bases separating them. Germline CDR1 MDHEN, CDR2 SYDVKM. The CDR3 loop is CASSPQGHGYTF. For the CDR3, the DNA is TGTGCCAGCAGTCCGCAGGGGCATGGCTACACCTTC.

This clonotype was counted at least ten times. The CDR3 sequence is CASSLLGETYNEQFF. CDR3 bases: TGTGCCAGCAGTTTGTTAGGGGAAACCTACAATGAGCAGTTCTTC. This sequence joins TRBV28 and TRBJ2-1, with D possibly matching TRBD1 (5 bases). Germline lookup yields CDR1 MDHEN and CDR2 SYDVKM. V was trimmed by 3 bases and J by 2 bases, leaving 11 bases between them. The CDR3 length is 15 residues.

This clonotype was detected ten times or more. The CDR3 bases are TGTGCCACCAAACCGAGGGAACATGAAAAACTGTTTTTT. Translation gives CATKPREHEKLFF. V and J are TRBV7-9 and TRBJ1-4; D is ambiguous. Trimming took off 10 bases at V and 6 bases at J, with 15 bases between the two ends. This CDR3 is 13 amino acids long. Germline CDR1 and CDR2: SEHNR and FQNEAQ (reference sequence).

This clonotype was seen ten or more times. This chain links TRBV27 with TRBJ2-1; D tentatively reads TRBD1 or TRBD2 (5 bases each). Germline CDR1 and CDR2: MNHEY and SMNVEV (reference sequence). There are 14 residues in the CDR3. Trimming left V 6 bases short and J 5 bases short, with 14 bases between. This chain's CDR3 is CASSPRDPDNEQFF. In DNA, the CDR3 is TGTGCCAGCAGCCCCCGGGACCCGGACAATGAGCAGTTCTTC.

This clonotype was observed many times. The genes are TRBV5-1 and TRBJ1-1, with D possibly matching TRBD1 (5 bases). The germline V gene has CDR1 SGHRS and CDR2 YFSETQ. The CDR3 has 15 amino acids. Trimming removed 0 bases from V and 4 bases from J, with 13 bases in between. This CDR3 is CASSLVGVLGTEAFF. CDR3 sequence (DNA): TGCGCCAGCAGCTTGGTAGGGGTTTTAGGCACTGAAGCTTTCTTT.

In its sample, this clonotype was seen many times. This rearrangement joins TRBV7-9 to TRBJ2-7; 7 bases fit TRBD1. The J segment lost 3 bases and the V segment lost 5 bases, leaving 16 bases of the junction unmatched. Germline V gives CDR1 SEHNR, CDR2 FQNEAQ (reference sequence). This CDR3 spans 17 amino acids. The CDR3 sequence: CASSPLGSGTESYEQYF. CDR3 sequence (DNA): TGTGCCAGCAGCCCCCTCGGGTCCGGGACAGAAAGCTACGAGCAGTACTTC.

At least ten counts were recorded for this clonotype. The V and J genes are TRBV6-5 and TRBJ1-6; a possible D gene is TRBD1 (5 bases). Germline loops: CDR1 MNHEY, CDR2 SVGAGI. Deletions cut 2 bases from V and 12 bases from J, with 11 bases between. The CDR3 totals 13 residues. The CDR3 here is CASSYSRDRPLHF. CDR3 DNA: TGTGCCAGCAGTTACAGCAGAGACAGACCCCTCCACTTT.

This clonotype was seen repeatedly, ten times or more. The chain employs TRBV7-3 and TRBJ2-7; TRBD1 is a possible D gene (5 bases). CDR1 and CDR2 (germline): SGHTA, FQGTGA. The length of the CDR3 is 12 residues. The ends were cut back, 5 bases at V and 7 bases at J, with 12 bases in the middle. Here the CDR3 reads CASSRTGQEQYF. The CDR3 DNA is TGTGCCAGCAGCAGAACCGGACAAGAGCAGTACTTC.

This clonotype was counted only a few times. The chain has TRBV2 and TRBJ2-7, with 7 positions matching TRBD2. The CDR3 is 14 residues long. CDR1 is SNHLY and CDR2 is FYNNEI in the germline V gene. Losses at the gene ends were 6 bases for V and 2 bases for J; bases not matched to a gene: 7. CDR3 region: CASSARDYTYEQYF. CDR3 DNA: TGTGCCAGCAGCGCTCGGGACTACACCTACGAGCAGTACTTC.

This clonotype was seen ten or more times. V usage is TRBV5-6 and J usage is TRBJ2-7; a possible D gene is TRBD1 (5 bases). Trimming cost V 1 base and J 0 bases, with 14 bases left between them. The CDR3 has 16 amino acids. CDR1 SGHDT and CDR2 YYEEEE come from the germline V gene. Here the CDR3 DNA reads TGTGCCAGCAGCTTGACAGGATCTTCCTTCTCCTACGAGCAGTACTTC. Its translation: CASSLTGSSFSYEQYF.

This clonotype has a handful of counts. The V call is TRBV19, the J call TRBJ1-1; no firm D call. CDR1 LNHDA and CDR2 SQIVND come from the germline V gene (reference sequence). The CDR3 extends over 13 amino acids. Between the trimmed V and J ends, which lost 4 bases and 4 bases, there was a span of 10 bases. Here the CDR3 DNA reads TGTGCCAGTAGTACTACACGGGGCACTGAAGCTTTCTTT. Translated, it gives CASSTTRGTEAFF.

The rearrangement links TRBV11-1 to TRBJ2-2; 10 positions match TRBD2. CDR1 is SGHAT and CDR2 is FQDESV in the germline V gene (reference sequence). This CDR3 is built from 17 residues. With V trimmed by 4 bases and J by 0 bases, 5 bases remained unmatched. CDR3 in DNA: TGTGCCAGCAGCTCGCCTCTAGCGGGAGCGAACACCGGGGAGCTGTTTTTT. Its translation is CASSSPLAGANTGELFF. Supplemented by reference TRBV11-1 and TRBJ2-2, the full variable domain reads EAEVAQSPRYKITEKSQAVAFWCDPISGHATLYWYRQILGQGPELLVQFQDESVVDDSQLPKDRFSAERLKGVDSTLKIQPAELGDSAMYLCASSSPLAGANTGELFFGEGSRLTVL.

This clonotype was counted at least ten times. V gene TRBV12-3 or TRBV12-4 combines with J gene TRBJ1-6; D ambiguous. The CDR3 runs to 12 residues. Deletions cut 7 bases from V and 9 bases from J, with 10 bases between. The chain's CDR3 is CASKLVGSPLHF. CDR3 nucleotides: TGTGCCAGCAAACTTGTGGGTTCACCCCTCCACTTT.

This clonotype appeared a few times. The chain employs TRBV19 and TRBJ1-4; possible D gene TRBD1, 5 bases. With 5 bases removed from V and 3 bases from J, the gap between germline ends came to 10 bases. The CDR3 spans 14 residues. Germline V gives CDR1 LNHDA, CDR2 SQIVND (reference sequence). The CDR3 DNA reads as TGTGCCAGTAGTTCCGCGGGGGCTAATGAAAAACTGTTTTTT. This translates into CASSSAGANEKLFF. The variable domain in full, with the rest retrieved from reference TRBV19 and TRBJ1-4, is DGGITQSPKYLFRKEGQNVTLSCEQNLNHDAMYWYRQDPGQGLRLIYYSQIVNDFQKGDIAEGYSVSREKKESFPLTVTSAQKNPTAFYLCASSSAGANEKLFFGSGTQLSVL.

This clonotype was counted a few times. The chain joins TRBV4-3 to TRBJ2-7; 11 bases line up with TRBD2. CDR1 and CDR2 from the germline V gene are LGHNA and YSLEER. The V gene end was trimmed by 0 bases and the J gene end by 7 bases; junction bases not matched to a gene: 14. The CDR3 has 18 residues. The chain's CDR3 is CASSQDPTWTSGLGEQYF. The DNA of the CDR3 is TGCGCCAGCAGCCAAGACCCGACGTGGACTAGCGGGCTGGGGGAGCAGTACTTC.

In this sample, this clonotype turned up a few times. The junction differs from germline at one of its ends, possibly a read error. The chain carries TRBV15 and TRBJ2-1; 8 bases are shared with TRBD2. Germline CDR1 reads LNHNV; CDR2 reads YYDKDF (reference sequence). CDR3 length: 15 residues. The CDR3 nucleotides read TGTGCCGCCAGCAGAGACGGGACTCCGGCGGGAGGGCAGTTCTTC. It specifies CAASRDGTPAGGQFF. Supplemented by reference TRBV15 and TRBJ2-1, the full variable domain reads DAMVIQNPRYQVTQFGKPVTLSCSQTLNHNVMYWYQQKSSQAPKLLFHYYDKDFNNEADTPDNFQSRRPNTSFCFLDIRSPGLGDTAMYLCAASRDGTPAGGQFFGPGTRLTVL.

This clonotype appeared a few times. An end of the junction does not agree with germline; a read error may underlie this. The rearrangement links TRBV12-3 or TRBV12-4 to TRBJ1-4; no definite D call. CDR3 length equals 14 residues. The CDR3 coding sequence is TGTGCCAGCGGTTTAGGGAGGAGGTATGAAAAACTGTTTTTT. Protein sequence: CASGLGRRYEKLFF.

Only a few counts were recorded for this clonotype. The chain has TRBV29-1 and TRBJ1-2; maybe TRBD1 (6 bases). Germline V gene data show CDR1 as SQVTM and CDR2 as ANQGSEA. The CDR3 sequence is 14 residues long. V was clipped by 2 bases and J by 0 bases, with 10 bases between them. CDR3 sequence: CSVETRTANYGYTF. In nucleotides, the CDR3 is TGCAGCGTTGAAACTCGGACAGCTAACTATGGCTACACCTTC. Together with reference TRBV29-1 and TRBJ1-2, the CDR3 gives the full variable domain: SAVISQKPSRDICQRGTSLTIQCQVDSQVTMMFWYRQQPGQSLTLIATANQGSEATYESGFVIDKFPISRPNLTFSTLTVSNMSPEDSSIYLCSVETRTANYGYTFGSGTRLTVV.

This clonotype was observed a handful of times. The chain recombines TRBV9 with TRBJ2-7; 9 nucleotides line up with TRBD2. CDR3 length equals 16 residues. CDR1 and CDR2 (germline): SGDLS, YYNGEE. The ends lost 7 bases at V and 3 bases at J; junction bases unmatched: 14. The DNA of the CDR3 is TGTGCCAGCGGACGGGATAGCGGGAGATCAATCTACGAGCAGTACTTC. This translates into CASGRDSGRSIYEQYF.